This section outlines one T cell receptor beta chain sequence together with its context. A junction end diverges from the germline sequence, so it may reflect a read error. The sample is drawn from a study of tumor-infiltrating lymphocytes in primary liver carcinoma. CDR1 is SGHNT, CDR2 YENEEA, per germline. The CDR3 is 17 residues long. Both RNA and DNA were isolated together from approximately 20-30 mg of bulk tissue that had not been sorted. Starting material of 400 to 600 ng total RNA yielded TCR beta cDNA via a constant-region primer. For TCR beta, libraries were produced by three nested multiplex PCR rounds using slightly modified ARM-PCR. The first two PCR rounds used TRBV1-TRBV30 forward primers with a C-beta reverse primer, nine to ten cycles each. TCRdb re-derived calls from the multiplex PCR reads in MiXCR, one entry per CDR3 protein. The data hold tens of thousands of distinct CDR3 sequences, with roughly three quarters observed a single time.

The sequencing sample was made of liver tumor tissue from sampling region 4. The subset denotes: tumor region T4, right-lateral pole. The sequence was collected from a man aged 40-50 years with primary liver carcinoma and hepatitis B virus infection. The chain is built from TRBV11-3 and TRBJ2-1; D possibly corresponds to TRBD2 (5 bases). CDR3 DNA: TGTGCCAGCAGAGGTGTTCTAGTGGGAGTGGCCTACCATGAGCAGTTCTTC. This encodes CASRGVLVGVAYHEQFF.